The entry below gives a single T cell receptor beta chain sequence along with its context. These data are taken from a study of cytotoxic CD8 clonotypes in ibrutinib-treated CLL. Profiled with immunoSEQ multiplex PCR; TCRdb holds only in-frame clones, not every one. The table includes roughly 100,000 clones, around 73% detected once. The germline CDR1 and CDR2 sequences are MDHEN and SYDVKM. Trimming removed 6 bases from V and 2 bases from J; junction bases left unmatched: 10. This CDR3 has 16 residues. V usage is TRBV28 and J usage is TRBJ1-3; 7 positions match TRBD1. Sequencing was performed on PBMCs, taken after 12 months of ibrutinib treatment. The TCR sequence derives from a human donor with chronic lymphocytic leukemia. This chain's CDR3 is CASRPQGGGTGNTIYF. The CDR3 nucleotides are TGTGCCAGCAGACCCCAGGGGGGAGGAACTGGAAACACCATATATTTT.